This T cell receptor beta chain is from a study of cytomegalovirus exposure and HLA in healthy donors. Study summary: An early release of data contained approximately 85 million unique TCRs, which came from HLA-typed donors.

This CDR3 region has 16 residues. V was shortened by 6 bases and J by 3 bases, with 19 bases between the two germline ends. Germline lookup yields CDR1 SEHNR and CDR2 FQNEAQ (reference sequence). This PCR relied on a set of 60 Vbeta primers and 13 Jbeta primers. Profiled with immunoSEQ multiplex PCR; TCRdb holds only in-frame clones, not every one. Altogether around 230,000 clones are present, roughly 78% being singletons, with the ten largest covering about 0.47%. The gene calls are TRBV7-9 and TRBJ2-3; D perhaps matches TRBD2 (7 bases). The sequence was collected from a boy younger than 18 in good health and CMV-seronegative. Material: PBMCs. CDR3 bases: TGTGCCAGCAGTATAAAGGGGGGGACTCCTACAGATACGCAGTATTTT. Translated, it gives CASSIKGGTPTDTQYF.